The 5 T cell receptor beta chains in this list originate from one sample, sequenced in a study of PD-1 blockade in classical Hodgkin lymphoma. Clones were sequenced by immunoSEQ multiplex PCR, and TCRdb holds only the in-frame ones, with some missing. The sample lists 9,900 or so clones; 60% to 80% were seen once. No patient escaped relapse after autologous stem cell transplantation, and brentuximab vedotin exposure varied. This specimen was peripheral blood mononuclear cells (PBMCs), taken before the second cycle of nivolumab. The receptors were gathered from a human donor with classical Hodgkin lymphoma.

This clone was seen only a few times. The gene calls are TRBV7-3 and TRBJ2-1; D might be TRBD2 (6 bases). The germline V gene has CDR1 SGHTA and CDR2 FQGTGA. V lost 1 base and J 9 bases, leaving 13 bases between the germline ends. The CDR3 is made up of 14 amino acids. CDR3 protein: CASSLNGRSGEQFF. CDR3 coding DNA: TGTGCCAGCAGCTTAAACGGGAGATCGGGTGAGCAGTTCTTC.

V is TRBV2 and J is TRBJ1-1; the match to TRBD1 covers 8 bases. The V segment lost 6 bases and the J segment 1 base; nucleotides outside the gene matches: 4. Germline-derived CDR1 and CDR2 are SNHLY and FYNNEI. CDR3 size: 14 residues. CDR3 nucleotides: TGTGCCAGCAGCCGGGACAGGTCGAACACTGAAGCTTTCTTT. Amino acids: CASSRDRSNTEAFF.

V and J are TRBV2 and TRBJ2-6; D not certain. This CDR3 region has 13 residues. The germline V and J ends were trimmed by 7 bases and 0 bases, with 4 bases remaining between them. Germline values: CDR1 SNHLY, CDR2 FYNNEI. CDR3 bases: TGTGCCAGCATCTTCTCTGGGGCCAACGTCCTGACTTTC. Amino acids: CASIFSGANVLTF. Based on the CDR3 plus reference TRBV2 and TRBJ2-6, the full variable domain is EPEVTQTPSHQVTQMGQEVILRCVPISNHLYFYWYRQILGQKVEFLVSFYNNEISEKSEIFDDQFSVERPDGSNFTLKIRSTKLEDSAMYFCASIFSGANVLTFGAGSRLTVL.

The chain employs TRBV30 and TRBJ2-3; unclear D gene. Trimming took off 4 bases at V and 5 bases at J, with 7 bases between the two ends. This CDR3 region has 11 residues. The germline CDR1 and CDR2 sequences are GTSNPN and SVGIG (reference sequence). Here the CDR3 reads CAWTLVDTQYF. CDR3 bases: TGTGCCTGGACCCTAGTAGATACGCAGTATTTT.

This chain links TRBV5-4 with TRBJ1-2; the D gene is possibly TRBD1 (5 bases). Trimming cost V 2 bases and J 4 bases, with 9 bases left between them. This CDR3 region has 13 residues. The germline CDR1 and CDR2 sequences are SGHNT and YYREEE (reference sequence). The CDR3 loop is CASSLPGTYGYTF. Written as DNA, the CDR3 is TGTGCCAGCAGCTTACCGGGGACCTATGGCTACACCTTC.